The entry below gives a single TCR beta chain sequence along with its context. The iRepertoire nested amplicon-rescue multiplex PCR amplified TCR alpha and beta CDR3s from RNA. TCRdb independently ran MiXCR on the multiplex PCR reads; one entry per CDR3 protein. This table has approximately 400,000 distinct CDR3 sequences, around 38% appearing once. This sample was taken from a study of glioma-infiltrating T cells. For the study at large: About 1.1 million peripheral T cells were targeted at 4.5- to 10-fold coverage.

This CDR3 contains 14 residues. Germline V CDR1 and CDR2: DFQATT, SNEGSKA (reference sequence). Trimming removed 5 bases at V and 5 bases at J, with 18 bases between. The rearrangement uses TRBV20-1 and TRBJ1-1, with D possibly matching TRBD1 (6 bases). The receptor's source is a human donor with low-grade glioma or glioblastoma, undergoing nonglioma brain surgery, or in good health (not recorded which). The sequenced sample consisted of glioma tissue, nonneoplastic brain tissue, or PBMCs (not recorded which). The CDR3 loop reads CSAHPYRAGTEAFF. In nucleotides, the CDR3 is TGCAGTGCTCATCCCTACAGGGCGGGGACTGAAGCTTTCTTT.